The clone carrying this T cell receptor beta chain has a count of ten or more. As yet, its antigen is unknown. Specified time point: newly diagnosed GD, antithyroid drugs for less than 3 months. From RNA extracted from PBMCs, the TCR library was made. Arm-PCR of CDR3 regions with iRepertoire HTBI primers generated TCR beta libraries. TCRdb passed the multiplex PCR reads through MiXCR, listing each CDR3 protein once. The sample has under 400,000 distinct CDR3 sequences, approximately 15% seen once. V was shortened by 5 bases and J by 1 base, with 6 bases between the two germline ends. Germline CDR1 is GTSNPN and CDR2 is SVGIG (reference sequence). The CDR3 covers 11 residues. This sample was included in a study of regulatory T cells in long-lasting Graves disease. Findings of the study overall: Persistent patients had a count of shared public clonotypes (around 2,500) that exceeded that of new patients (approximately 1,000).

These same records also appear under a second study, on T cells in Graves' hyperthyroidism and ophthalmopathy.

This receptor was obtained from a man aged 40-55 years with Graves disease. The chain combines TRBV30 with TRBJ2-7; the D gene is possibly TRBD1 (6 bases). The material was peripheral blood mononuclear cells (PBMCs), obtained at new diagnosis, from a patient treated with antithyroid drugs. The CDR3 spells CAWGQSYEQYF. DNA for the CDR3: TGTGCCTGGGGACAGTCCTACGAGCAGTACTTC.